This TCR beta chain originates from a study of vaccination effects on CD4 cells after COVID-19. Expansion of antigen-specific CD4+ T cells with viral peptide pools was carried out by the ViraFEST assay before sequencing. Following 10 days of culture, CD4+ T cells were isolated. Each participant was administered two doses of either the BNT162b2 or the mRNA-1273 vaccine. Clones were sequenced by immunoSEQ multiplex PCR, and TCRdb holds only the in-frame ones, with some missing. The table shows some 68,000 clones, with about 80% occurring only once. Comment on this clone: What it binds is not known.

CDR3 length: 17 amino acids. Trimming removed 4 bases from V and 7 bases from J, with 20 bases in between. Germline lookup yields CDR1 LGHNA and CDR2 YNFKEQ. The sequences come from CD4+ T cells from PBMCs cultured with HCoV-229E spike peptides, collected after COVID-19 vaccination. This clonotype originated in a human donor who received a COVID-19 vaccine. The gene calls are TRBV4-2 and TRBJ1-6, with a tentative D call TRBD1 (5 bases). This CDR3 reads CASSLDGARYQNSPLHF. As DNA, the CDR3 is TGTGCCAGCAGCCTCGACGGGGCGCGATATCAGAATTCACCCCTCCACTTT.